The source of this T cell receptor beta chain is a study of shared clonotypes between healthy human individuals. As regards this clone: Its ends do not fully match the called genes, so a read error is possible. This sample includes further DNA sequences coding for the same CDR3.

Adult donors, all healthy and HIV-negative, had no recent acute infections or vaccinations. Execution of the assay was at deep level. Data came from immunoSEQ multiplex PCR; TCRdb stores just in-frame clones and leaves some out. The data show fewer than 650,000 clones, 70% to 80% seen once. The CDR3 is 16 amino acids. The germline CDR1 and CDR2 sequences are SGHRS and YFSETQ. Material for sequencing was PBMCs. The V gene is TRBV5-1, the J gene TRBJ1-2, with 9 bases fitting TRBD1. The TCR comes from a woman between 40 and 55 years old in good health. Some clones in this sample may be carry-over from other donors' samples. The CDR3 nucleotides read TGTGCCAGCAGCGATTTGGGACAGGGATTGAACTATGGCTACACCTTC. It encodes CASSDLGQGLNYGYTF.